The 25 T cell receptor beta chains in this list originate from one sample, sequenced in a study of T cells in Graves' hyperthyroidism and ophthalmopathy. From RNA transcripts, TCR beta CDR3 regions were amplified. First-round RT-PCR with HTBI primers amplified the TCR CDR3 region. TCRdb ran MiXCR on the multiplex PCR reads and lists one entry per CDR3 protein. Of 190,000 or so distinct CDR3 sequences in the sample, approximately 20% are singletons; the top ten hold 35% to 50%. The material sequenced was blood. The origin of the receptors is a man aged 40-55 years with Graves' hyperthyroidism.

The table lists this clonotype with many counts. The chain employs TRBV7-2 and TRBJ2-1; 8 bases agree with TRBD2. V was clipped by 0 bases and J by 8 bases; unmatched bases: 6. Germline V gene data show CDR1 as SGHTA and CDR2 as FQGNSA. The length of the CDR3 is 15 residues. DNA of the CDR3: TGTGCCAGCAGCTTAGCTCTAGCGGGTCCTTATGAGCAGTTCTTC. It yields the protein CASSLALAGPYEQFF.

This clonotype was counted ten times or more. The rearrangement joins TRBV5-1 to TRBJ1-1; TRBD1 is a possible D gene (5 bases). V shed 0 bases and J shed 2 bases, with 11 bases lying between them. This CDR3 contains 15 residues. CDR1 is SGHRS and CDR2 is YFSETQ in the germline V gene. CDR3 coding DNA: TGCGCCAGCAGCTTGGGTGGGACGGACAACACTGAAGCTTTCTTT. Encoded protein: CASSLGGTDNTEAFF.

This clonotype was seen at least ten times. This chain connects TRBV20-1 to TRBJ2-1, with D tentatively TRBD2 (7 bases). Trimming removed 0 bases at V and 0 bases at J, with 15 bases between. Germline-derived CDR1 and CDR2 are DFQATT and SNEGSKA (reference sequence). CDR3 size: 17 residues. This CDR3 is CSARDGGGRFSYNEQFF. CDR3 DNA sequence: TGCAGTGCTAGAGATGGGGGGGGGCGTTTCTCCTACAATGAGCAGTTCTTC.

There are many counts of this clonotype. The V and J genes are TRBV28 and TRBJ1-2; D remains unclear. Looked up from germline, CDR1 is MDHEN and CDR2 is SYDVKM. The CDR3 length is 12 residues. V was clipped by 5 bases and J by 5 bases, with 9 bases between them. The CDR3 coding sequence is TGTGCCAGCAGTCGGTCGGGGTATGGCTACACCTTC. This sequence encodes CASSRSGYGYTF.

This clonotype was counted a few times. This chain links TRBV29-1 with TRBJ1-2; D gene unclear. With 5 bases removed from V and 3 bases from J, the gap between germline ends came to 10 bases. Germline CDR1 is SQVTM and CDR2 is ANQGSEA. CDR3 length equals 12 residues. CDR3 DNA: TGCAGCGTTTTGACGGATTACTATGGCTACACCTTC. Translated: CSVLTDYYGYTF.

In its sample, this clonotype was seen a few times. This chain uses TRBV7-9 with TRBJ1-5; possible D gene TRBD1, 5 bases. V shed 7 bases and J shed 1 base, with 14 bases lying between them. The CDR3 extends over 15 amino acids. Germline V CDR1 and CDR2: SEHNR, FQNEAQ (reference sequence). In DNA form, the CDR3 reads TGTGCCAGCAACCGTGATGGGGGAAGCAATCAGCCCCAGCATTTT. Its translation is CASNRDGGSNQPQHF.

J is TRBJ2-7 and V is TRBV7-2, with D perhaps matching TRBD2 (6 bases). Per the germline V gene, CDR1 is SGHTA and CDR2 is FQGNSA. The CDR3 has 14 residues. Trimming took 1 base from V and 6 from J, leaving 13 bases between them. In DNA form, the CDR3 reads TGTGCCAGCAGCTTAGTGTATCGGGGGTCCGAGCAGTACTTC. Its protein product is CASSLVYRGSEQYF. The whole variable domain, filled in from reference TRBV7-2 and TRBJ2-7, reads GAGVSQSPSNKVTEKGKDVELRCDPISGHTALYWYRQSLGQGLEFLIYFQGNSAPDKSGLPSDRFSAERTGGSVSTLTIQRTQQEDSAVYLCASSLVYRGSEQYFGPGTRLTVT.

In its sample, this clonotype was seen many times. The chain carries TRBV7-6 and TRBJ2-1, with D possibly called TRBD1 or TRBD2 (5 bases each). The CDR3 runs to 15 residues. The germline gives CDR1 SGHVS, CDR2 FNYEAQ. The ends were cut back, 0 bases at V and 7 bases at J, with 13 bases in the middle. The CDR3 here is CASSLAGTRWNEQFF. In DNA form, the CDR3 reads TGTGCCAGCAGCTTAGCCGGGACCCGCTGGAATGAGCAGTTCTTC.

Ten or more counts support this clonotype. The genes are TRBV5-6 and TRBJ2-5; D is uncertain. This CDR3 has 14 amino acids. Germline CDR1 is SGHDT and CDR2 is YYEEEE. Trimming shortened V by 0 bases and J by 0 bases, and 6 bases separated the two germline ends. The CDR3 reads CASSLVFNQETQYF. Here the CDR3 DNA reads TGTGCCAGCAGCTTGGTCTTCAACCAAGAGACCCAGTACTTC.

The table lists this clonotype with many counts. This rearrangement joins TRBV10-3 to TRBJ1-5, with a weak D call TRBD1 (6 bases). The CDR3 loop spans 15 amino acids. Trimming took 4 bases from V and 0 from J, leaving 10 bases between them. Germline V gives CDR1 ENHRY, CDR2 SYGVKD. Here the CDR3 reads CAISGGQNSNQPQHF. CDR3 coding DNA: TGTGCCATCAGTGGGGGGCAGAATAGCAATCAGCCCCAGCATTTT.

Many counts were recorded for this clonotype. The CDR3 region is CASSYTGPSRNEQYF. The CDR3 coding sequence is TGTGCCAGCAGTTACACCGGGCCCTCGAGGAATGAGCAGTACTTC. The chain combines TRBV6-6 with TRBJ2-7; D unresolved. The V gene's germline CDR1 is MNHNY and CDR2 SVGAGI (reference sequence). This CDR3 spans 15 amino acids. Trimming took off 2 bases at V and 7 bases at J, with 18 bases between the two ends.

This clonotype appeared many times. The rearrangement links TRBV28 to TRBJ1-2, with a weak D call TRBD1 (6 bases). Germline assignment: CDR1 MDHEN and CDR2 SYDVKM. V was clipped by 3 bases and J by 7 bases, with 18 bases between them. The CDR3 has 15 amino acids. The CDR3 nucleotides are TGTGCCAGCAGTTTTCTGACAGGTTCATATCGTGGCTACACCTTC. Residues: CASSFLTGSYRGYTF.

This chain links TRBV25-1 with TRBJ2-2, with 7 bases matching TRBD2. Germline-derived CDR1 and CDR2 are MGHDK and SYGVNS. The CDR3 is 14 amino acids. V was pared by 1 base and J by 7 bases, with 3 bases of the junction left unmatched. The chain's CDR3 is CASSESGGDGELFF. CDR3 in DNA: TGTGCCAGCAGTGAATCGGGGGGAGACGGGGAGCTGTTTTTT.

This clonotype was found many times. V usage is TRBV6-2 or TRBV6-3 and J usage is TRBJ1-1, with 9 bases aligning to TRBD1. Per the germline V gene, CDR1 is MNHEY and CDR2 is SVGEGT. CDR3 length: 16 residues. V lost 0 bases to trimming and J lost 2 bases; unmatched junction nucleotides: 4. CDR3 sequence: CASSYSGTGKNTEAFF. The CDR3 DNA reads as TGTGCCAGCAGTTACTCGGGGACAGGGAAAAACACTGAAGCTTTCTTT.

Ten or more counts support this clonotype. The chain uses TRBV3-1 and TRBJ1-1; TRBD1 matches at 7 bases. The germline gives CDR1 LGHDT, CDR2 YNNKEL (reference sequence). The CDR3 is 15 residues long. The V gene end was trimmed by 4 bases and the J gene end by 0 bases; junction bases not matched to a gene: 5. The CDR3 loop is CASSPRDRVNTEAFF. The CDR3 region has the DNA TGTGCCAGCAGCCCCCGGGACAGAGTGAACACTGAAGCTTTCTTT.

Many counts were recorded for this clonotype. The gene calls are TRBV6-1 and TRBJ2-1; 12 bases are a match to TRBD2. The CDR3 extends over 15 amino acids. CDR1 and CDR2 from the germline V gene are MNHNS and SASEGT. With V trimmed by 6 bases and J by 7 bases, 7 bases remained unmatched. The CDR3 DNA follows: TGTGCCAGCAGGGCCCTAGCGGGGGGGCGAAATGAGCAGTTCTTC. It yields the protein CASRALAGGRNEQFF.

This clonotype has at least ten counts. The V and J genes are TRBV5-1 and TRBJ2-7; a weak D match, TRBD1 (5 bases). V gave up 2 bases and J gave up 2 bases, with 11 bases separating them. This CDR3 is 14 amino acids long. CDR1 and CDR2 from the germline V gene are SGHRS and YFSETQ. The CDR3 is CASSFRVPAYEQYF. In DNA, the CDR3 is TGCGCCAGCAGCTTCAGGGTCCCTGCCTACGAGCAGTACTTC.

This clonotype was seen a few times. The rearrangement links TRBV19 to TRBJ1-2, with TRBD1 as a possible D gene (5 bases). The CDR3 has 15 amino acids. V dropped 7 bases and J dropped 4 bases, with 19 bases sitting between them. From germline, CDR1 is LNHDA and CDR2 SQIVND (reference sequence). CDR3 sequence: CASNPVQGTTYGYTF. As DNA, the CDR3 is TGTGCCAGTAATCCGGTGCAAGGGACGACCTATGGCTACACCTTC.

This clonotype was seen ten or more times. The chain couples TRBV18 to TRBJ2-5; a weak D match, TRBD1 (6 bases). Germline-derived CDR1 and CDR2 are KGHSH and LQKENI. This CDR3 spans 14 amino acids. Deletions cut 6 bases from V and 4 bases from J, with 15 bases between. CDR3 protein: CASSSQAQGETQYF. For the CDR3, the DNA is TGTGCCAGCTCGTCCCAGGCACAGGGAGAGACCCAGTACTTC.

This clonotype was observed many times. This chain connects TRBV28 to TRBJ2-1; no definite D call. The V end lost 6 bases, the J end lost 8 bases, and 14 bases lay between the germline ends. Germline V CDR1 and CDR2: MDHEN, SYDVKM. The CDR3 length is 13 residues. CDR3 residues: CASSLSTRDEQFF. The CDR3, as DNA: TGTGCCAGCAGCCTTTCTACTCGGGATGAGCAGTTCTTC. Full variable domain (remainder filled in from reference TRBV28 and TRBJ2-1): DVKVTQSSRYLVKRTGEKVFLECVQDMDHENMFWYRQDPGLGLRLIYFSYDVKMKEKGDIPEGYSVSREKKERFSLILESASTNQTSMYLCASSLSTRDEQFFGPGTRLTVL.

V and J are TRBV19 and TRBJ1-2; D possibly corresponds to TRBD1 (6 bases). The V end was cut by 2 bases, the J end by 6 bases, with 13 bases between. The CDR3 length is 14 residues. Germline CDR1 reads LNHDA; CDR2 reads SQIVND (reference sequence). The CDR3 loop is CASSIRGSLNGYTF. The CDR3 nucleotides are TGTGCCAGTAGTATAAGGGGGTCCTTAAATGGCTACACCTTC.

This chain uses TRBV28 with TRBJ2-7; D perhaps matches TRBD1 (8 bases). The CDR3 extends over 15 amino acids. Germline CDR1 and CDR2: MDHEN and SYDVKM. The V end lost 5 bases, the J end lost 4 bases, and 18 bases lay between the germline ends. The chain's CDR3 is CASSPSGTGRYEQYF. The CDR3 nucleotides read TGTGCCAGCAGTCCCAGCGGGACAGGCAGATACGAGCAGTACTTC. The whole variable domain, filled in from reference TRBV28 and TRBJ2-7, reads DVKVTQSSRYLVKRTGEKVFLECVQDMDHENMFWYRQDPGLGLRLIYFSYDVKMKEKGDIPEGYSVSREKKERFSLILESASTNQTSMYLCASSPSGTGRYEQYFGPGTRLTVT.

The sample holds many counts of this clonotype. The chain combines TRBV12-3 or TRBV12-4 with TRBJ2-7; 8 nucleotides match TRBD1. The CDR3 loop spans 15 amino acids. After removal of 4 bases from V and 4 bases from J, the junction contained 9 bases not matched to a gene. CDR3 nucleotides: TGTGCCAGCAGTTCTACGACAGGGGTGGTATACGAGCAGTACTTC. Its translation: CASSSTTGVVYEQYF.

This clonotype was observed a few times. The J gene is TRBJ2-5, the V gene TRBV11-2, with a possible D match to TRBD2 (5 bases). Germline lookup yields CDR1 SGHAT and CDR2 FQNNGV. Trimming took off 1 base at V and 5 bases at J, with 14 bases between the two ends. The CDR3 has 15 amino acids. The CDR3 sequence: CASSLALRVWETQYF. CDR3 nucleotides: TGTGCCAGCAGCTTAGCGTTGAGGGTTTGGGAGACCCAGTACTTC.

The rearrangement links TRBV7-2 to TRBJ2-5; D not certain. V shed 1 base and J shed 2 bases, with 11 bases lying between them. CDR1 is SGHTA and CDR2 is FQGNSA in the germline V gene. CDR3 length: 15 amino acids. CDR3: CASSLGRTEQETQYF. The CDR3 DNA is TGTGCCAGCAGCTTAGGAAGGACGGAACAAGAGACCCAGTACTTC.